This T cell receptor (beta chain) was recorded in a study of human T cells and chemical hapten exposure. Looking at the study overall: The cohort included alopecia areata under or over 50% scalp, totalis and universalis.

CDR1 MNHEY and CDR2 SMNVEV come from the germline V gene (reference sequence). V lost 3 bases and J lost 13; bases outside the gene matches: 6. The CDR3 loop spans 12 amino acids. MiXCR, applied by TCRdb to the RACE reads, yields one record per CDR3 protein. The repertoire has 240,000 or so distinct CDR3 sequences, 7.5% to 10% of them found once; the top ten carry 2.3%. This clonotype was seen a handful of times. What it binds is unknown. Study results and caveats: No shift was seen in TCRs above 1 in 1000 frequency with DPC sensitization.

Time point meaning: pre-sensitization, week 0. The sample's treatment: therapeutic diphenylcyclopropenone sensitization with weekly scalp DPC. The gene calls are TRBV27 and TRBJ2-3, with 8 bases that match TRBD1. The sample was whole blood, taken in connection with sensitization to the hapten diphenylcyclopropenone (DPC). The sequence derives from a woman aged 40 to 50 with alopecia areata. Some clones in this sample may be carry-over from other donors' samples. The CDR3 DNA follows: TGTGCCAGCAGTTTTCGGACAGGGCTGAAGTATTTT. Encoded protein: CASSFRTGLKYF.